Presented here are 31 T cell receptor beta chains from one specimen sequenced in a study of T cell responses to AZD1222 COVID-19 vaccine. Produced via immunoSEQ multiplex PCR; TCRdb's table is partial and in-frame only. The table records almost 70,000 clones, over 70% of them present only once. This sample comprised peripheral blood, obtained 28 days after the second AZD1222 dose. All receptors come from an adult who received the AZD1222 COVID-19 vaccine.

The V and J genes are TRBV9 and TRBJ2-5; 8 nucleotides align to TRBD1. Germline CDR1 is SGDLS and CDR2 is YYNGEE. The CDR3 runs to 16 residues. V gave up 0 bases and J gave up 5 bases; unmatched junction bases: 9. The CDR3 nucleotides read TGTGCCAGCAGCGTAGGGACAGGGTATCTTACCGAGACCCAGTACTTC. It specifies CASSVGTGYLTETQYF.

The chain couples TRBV4-3 to TRBJ1-1; no definite D call. The CDR3 is 14 residues long. Germline lookup yields CDR1 LGHNA and CDR2 YSLEER. The V and J ends lost 0 bases and 1 base respectively, with 6 bases between them. CDR3 amino acids: CASSQDLENTEAFF. The CDR3 DNA reads as TGCGCCAGCAGCCAAGATCTGGAGAACACTGAAGCTTTCTTT.

The V call is TRBV6-5, the J call TRBJ2-1; possible D gene TRBD2, 5 bases. V lost 6 bases, J lost 5 bases, and 14 bases lay in between. Germline V CDR1 and CDR2: MNHEY, SVGAGI. CDR3 length: 14 amino acids. The chain's CDR3 is CASSRGSLNNEQFF. CDR3 bases: TGTGCCAGCAGCCGGGGTTCGCTGAACAATGAGCAGTTCTTC.

The gene calls are TRBV7-9 and TRBJ2-1; 7 bases map to TRBD1. From germline, CDR1 is SEHNR and CDR2 FQNEAQ (reference sequence). CDR3 size: 17 residues. Trimming cost V 6 bases and J 3 bases; bases outside gene matches: 14. In DNA form, the CDR3 reads TGTGCCAGCAGACCCGGGGAGACAGGGAACTACTACAATGAGCAGTTCTTC. It specifies CASRPGETGNYYNEQFF.

This rearrangement joins TRBV6-5 to TRBJ2-7; D is uncertain. The CDR3 spans 10 residues. CDR1 and CDR2 (germline): MNHEY, SVGAGI. The V end was cut by 9 bases, the J end by 3 bases, with 6 bases between. For the CDR3, the DNA is TGTGCCAGTCTCAACTACGAGCAGTACTTC. It codes for CASLNYEQYF.

The CDR3 protein is CASSLDRGYQPQHF. For the CDR3, the DNA is TGTGCCAGCAGCTTGGACAGGGGATATCAGCCCCAGCATTTT. The chain couples TRBV7-2 to TRBJ1-5; the match to TRBD1 covers 9 bases. Germline trimming cut 3 bases from V and 5 bases from J; bases unmatched to any gene: 2. This CDR3 contains 14 residues. Germline CDR1 SGHTA, CDR2 FQGNSA. Filled out from reference TRBV7-2 and TRBJ1-5, the complete variable domain reads GAGVSQSPSNKVTEKGKDVELRCDPISGHTALYWYRQSLGQGLEFLIYFQGNSAPDKSGLPSDRFSAERTGGSVSTLTIQRTQQEDSAVYLCASSLDRGYQPQHFGDGTRLSIL.

Only a few counts were recorded for this clone. The V and J genes are TRBV19 and TRBJ2-2; D might be TRBD1 or TRBD2, each matching 6 bases. The V gene's germline CDR1 is LNHDA and CDR2 SQIVND (reference sequence). Trimming stripped 1 base from V and 5 bases from J, with 14 bases between. This CDR3 is 16 amino acids long. The CDR3 spells CASSIAGTSGTGELFF. The CDR3 DNA is TGTGCCAGTAGTATAGCTGGGACAAGCGGGACCGGGGAGCTGTTTTTT.

V usage is TRBV18 and J usage is TRBJ2-5; 8 bases align to TRBD2. The J segment lost 5 bases and the V segment lost 6 bases, leaving 8 bases of the junction unmatched. Germline loops: CDR1 KGHSH, CDR2 LQKENI. There are 14 residues in the CDR3. CDR3 region: CASSPNGGAETQYF. The CDR3 nucleotides read TGTGCCAGCTCCCCTAACGGGGGGGCCGAGACCCAGTACTTC.

This rearrangement joins TRBV12-3 or TRBV12-4 to TRBJ1-2; D unresolved. This CDR3 is built from 13 residues. V gave up 5 bases and J gave up 2 bases, with 9 bases separating them. The CDR3 region is CASSRGRNYGYTF. DNA for the CDR3: TGTGCCAGCAGTAGAGGGAGGAACTATGGCTACACCTTC.

The V gene is TRBV28, the J gene TRBJ1-5, with D unclear. Trimming took off 6 bases at V and 0 bases at J, with 12 bases between the two ends. The length of the CDR3 is 15 residues. Germline V gene lookup returns CDR1 MDHEN and CDR2 SYDVKM. The CDR3 region has the DNA TGTGCCAGCAGGGCAGAGACCCTTAGCAATCAGCCCCAGCATTTT. Translating gives CASRAETLSNQPQHF. The full variable domain, completed using reference TRBV28 and TRBJ1-5, is DVKVTQSSRYLVKRTGEKVFLECVQDMDHENMFWYRQDPGLGLRLIYFSYDVKMKEKGDIPEGYSVSREKKERFSLILESASTNQTSMYLCASRAETLSNQPQHFGDGTRLSIL.

The chain has TRBV29-1 and TRBJ1-5, with no clear D. Between the trimmed V and J ends, which lost 6 bases and 3 bases, there was a span of 9 bases. This CDR3 comprises 12 residues. Germline V CDR1 and CDR2: SQVTM, ANQGSEA. The CDR3 reads CSVREFNQPQHF. The CDR3 DNA sequence: TGCAGCGTCCGGGAGTTCAATCAGCCCCAGCATTTT.

V usage is TRBV14 and J usage is TRBJ2-5, with no clear D. The germline gives CDR1 SGHDN, CDR2 FVKESK. This CDR3 is built from 16 residues. V shed 1 base and J shed 0 bases, with 12 bases lying between them. DNA for the CDR3: TGTGCCAGCAGCCAAGGTCGATTCGGGTACCAAGAGACCCAGTACTTC. This sequence encodes CASSQGRFGYQETQYF.

This chain links TRBV6-5 with TRBJ1-2; 7 bases match TRBD1. V was clipped by 6 bases and J by 8 bases; unmatched bases: 6. Germline V gene lookup returns CDR1 MNHEY and CDR2 SVGAGI. CDR3 length: 12 amino acids. CDR3 residues: CASRGTVLGYTF. CDR3 DNA sequence: TGTGCCAGCAGGGGGACAGTCTTGGGCTACACCTTC.

The chain carries TRBV9 and TRBJ2-5; 9 positions agree with TRBD2. V dropped 0 bases and J dropped 5; count of bases not matched to a gene: 11. The CDR3 extends over 17 amino acids. Germline lookup yields CDR1 SGDLS and CDR2 YYNGEE. The CDR3 DNA is TGTGCCAGCAGCGTAGGTGCCGCTAGCGGGGCGGTGGAGACCCAGTACTTC. Protein product: CASSVGAASGAVETQYF. Full variable domain (missing parts from reference TRBV9 and TRBJ2-5): DSGVTQTPKHLITATGQRVTLRCSPRSGDLSVYWYQQSLDQGLQFLIQYYNGEERAKGNILERFSAQQFPDLHSELNLSSLELGDSALYFCASSVGAASGAVETQYFGPGTRLLVL.

This clone has just one count. V and J are TRBV5-6 and TRBJ1-6, with TRBD1 matching over 8 bases. The ends lost 2 bases at V and 7 bases at J; junction bases unmatched: 8. The germline V gene encodes CDR1 SGHDT and CDR2 YYEEEE. The length of the CDR3 is 16 residues. Here the CDR3 reads CASSLPGTGQNSPLHF. The CDR3, as DNA: TGTGCCAGCAGCTTACCCGGGACAGGTCAGAATTCACCCCTCCACTTT.

In this sample, this clone turned up a few times. The chain joins TRBV19 to TRBJ2-1; D is unresolved. This CDR3 has 12 amino acids. Per germline, CDR1 LNHDA and CDR2 SQIVND (reference sequence). Trimming pared 11 bases from V and 0 bases from J, leaving 8 bases between. The CDR3, as DNA: TGTGCCGTCTGGAGCTCCTACAATGAGCAGTTCTTC. It codes for CAVWSSYNEQFF.

The rearrangement uses TRBV1 and TRBJ1-2; the table's D gene call, TRBD1, was not cross checked with the DNA. TRBV1 is a pseudogene segment. The CDR3 consists of 15 residues. CDR3 nucleotides: TGCACCAGCAGCCATCGAGGGGACAGTCTCTATGGCTACACCTTC. It encodes CTSSHRGDSLYGYTF.

In this sample, this clone turned up once. The chain employs TRBV4-1 and TRBJ2-2; TRBD1 matches at 7 bases. V dropped 4 bases and J dropped 2; count of bases not matched to a gene: 7. The germline V gene has CDR1 MGHRA and CDR2 YSYEKL. The CDR3 loop spans 16 amino acids. This CDR3 is CASSPRQGANTGELFF. In DNA, the CDR3 is TGCGCCAGCAGCCCGCGACAGGGAGCAAACACCGGGGAGCTGTTTTTT.

The CDR3 loop reads CASSTGQGGNTIYF. CDR3 DNA sequence: TGCGCCAGCAGCACCGGACAGGGTGGAAACACCATATATTTT. J is TRBJ1-3 and V is TRBV5-1; 8 bases match TRBD1. There are 14 residues in the CDR3. Germline CDR1 SGHRS, CDR2 YFSETQ. Germline trimming cut 4 bases from V and 3 bases from J; bases unmatched to any gene: 3. The whole variable domain, remainder taken from reference TRBV5-1 and TRBJ1-3, is KAGVTQTPRYLIKTRGQQVTLSCSPISGHRSVSWYQQTPGQGLQFLFEYFSETQRNKGNFPGRFSGRQFSNSRSEMNVSTLELGDSALYLCASSTGQGGNTIYFGEGSWLTVV.

This chain links TRBV5-1 with TRBJ2-2; 8 bases fit TRBD2. After removal of 2 bases from V and 2 bases from J, the junction contained 2 bases not matched to a gene. Germline CDR1 reads SGHRS; CDR2 reads YFSETQ. The CDR3 consists of 15 residues. Here the CDR3 reads CASSFSGINTGELFF. CDR3 sequence (DNA): TGCGCCAGCAGCTTTAGCGGGATTAACACCGGGGAGCTGTTTTTT.

The chain employs TRBV12-5 and TRBJ2-5; D is ambiguous. The ends were cut back, 4 bases at V and 5 bases at J, with 14 bases in the middle. This CDR3 contains 14 residues. Germline assignment: CDR1 LGHNT and CDR2 FRNRAP. The DNA for the CDR3 is TGTGCTAGTGGTTCCCCGGGTCCGCTGGAGACCCAGTACTTC. Protein sequence: CASGSPGPLETQYF.

This clone was counted once. The chain combines TRBV3-1 (or the pseudogene TRBV3-2) with TRBJ2-5; D gene ambiguous. Trimming pared 1 base from V and 4 bases from J, leaving 4 bases between. The CDR3 sequence is 12 residues long. Germline CDR1 is LGHDT and CDR2 is YNNKEL (reference sequence). The CDR3 protein is CASSQVSETQYF. CDR3 bases: TGTGCCAGCAGCCAAGTATCAGAGACCCAGTACTTC.

This chain links TRBV11-2 with TRBJ1-1; unclear D gene. V was cut by 6 bases and J by 1 base, with 12 bases left in between. From germline, CDR1 is SGHAT and CDR2 FQNNGV. This CDR3 is 14 amino acids long. CDR3 amino acids: CASRVRETNTEAFF. In DNA, the CDR3 is TGTGCCAGCAGAGTACGTGAGACGAACACTGAAGCTTTCTTT. Supplemented by reference TRBV11-2 and TRBJ1-1, the full variable domain reads EAGVAQSPRYKIIEKRQSVAFWCNPISGHATLYWYQQILGQGPKLLIQFQNNGVVDDSQLPKDRFSAERLKGVDSTLKIQPAKLEDSAVYLCASRVRETNTEAFFGQGTRLTVV.

The chain carries TRBV30 and TRBJ2-3; TRBD2 aligns across 9 bases. The CDR3 sequence is 16 residues long. Germline assignment: CDR1 GTSNPN and CDR2 SVGIG (reference sequence). The ends lost 0 bases at V and 5 bases at J; junction bases unmatched: 9. This CDR3 is CAWSVLGGGAIDTQYF. CDR3 DNA: TGTGCCTGGAGTGTACTTGGCGGGGGGGCCATAGATACGCAGTATTTT.

The chain carries TRBV19 and TRBJ1-2; 7 positions agree with TRBD1. J was trimmed by 2 bases and V by 5 bases; bases with no gene match: 2. This CDR3 has 13 residues. Germline-derived CDR1 and CDR2 are LNHDA and SQIVND (reference sequence). Here the CDR3 DNA reads TGTGCCAGTAGTCGACAGGGAAACTATGGCTACACCTTC. This encodes CASSRQGNYGYTF.

The chain carries TRBV19 and TRBJ1-5; D ambiguous. Looked up from germline, CDR1 is LNHDA and CDR2 is SQIVND (reference sequence). There are 14 residues in the CDR3. CDR3 sequence reads: CAAGGLRSNQPQHF. In DNA form, the CDR3 reads TGTGCAGCGGGCGGGCTGAGGAGCAATCAGCCCCAGCATTTT.

The rearrangement joins TRBV5-1 to TRBJ1-3; D remains unclear. Trimming removed 2 bases from V and 0 bases from J, with 15 bases in between. The CDR3 is 17 amino acids. Germline V gives CDR1 SGHRS, CDR2 YFSETQ. The CDR3 coding sequence is TGCGCCAGCAGCTTCAACGAGGGCTCCTACTCTGGAAACACCATATATTTT. Its protein product is CASSFNEGSYSGNTIYF.

The V gene is TRBV30, the J gene TRBJ1-2, with 7 bases aligning to TRBD1. V was pared by 2 bases and J by 8 bases, with 23 bases of the junction left unmatched. The germline V gene has CDR1 GTSNPN and CDR2 SVGIG (reference sequence). This CDR3 has 18 residues. The CDR3 DNA sequence: TGTGCCTGGAGTCTCCGAGGGGGCTTTGTCCTTACTGGAATCGGCTACACCTTC. It encodes CAWSLRGGFVLTGIGYTF.

The rearrangement links TRBV7-3 to TRBJ2-1; 12 nucleotides match TRBD2. From germline, CDR1 is SGHTA and CDR2 FQGTGA. The CDR3 spans 16 residues. The trim removed 5 bases at V and 7 bases at J, leaving 9 bases unmatched. In DNA form, the CDR3 reads TGTGCCAGCAGCGCACCGCTAGCGGGGGGGGATAATGAGCAGTTCTTC. This encodes CASSAPLAGGDNEQFF. Drawing the rest from reference TRBV7-3 and TRBJ2-1, the complete variable domain is GAGVSQTPSNKVTEKGKYVELRCDPISGHTALYWYRQSLGQGPEFLIYFQGTGAADDSGLPNDRFFAVRPEGSVSTLKIQRTERGDSAVYLCASSAPLAGGDNEQFFGPGTRLTVL.

V gene TRBV19 combines with J gene TRBJ2-7, with D perhaps TRBD1 or TRBD2 (5 bases each). This CDR3 contains 14 residues. CDR1 and CDR2 from the germline V gene are LNHDA and SQIVND (reference sequence). Trimming shortened V by 3 bases and J by 3 bases, and 12 bases separated the two germline ends. For the CDR3, the DNA is TGTGCCAGTAGTATTTGGGGGAACCACTACGAGCAGTACTTC. Translation: CASSIWGNHYEQYF.

This sequence joins TRBV4-3 and TRBJ2-1, with no clear D. Germline V gene data show CDR1 as LGHNA and CDR2 as YSLEER. V lost 0 bases, J lost 7 bases, and 10 bases lay in between. The CDR3 consists of 14 residues. The CDR3 sequence is CASSQDRIFNEQFF. The CDR3 nucleotides are TGCGCCAGCAGCCAAGATCGAATTTTTAATGAGCAGTTCTTC.